The 19 T cell receptor beta chains in this list originate from one sample, sequenced in a study of PD-1 blockade in classical Hodgkin lymphoma. The time point denotes: cycle 4 day 1 (C4D1), after about 6 weeks of nivolumab. Every patient was affected by relapse after autologous stem cell transplantation, while exposure to brentuximab vedotin was not uniform. Isolation of CD8+ T cells from thawed PBMCs used magnetic negative selection. Data came from immunoSEQ multiplex PCR; TCRdb stores just in-frame clones and leaves some out. The table includes about 20,000 clones, 84% detected once. The sample consisted of CD8+ T cells from blood, taken before the fourth cycle of nivolumab. These receptors were taken from a human donor with classical Hodgkin lymphoma.

This sequence joins TRBV14 and TRBJ1-1; tentatively, D is TRBD1 (5 bases). Per germline, CDR1 SGHDN and CDR2 FVKESK. Between the trimmed V and J ends, which lost 4 bases and 10 bases, there was a span of 25 bases. The CDR3 sequence is 16 residues long. CDR3 bases: TGTGCCAGCAGCCCCTCTTCGATACAGGCGGCTCCTGGAGCTTTCTTT. Translated, it gives CASSPSSIQAAPGAFF. The full variable domain, with the rest looked up from reference TRBV14 and TRBJ1-1, is EAGVTQFPSHSVIEKGQTVTLRCDPISGHDNLYWYRRVMGKEIKFLLHFVKESKQDESGMPNNRFLAERTGGTYSTLKVQPAELEDSGVYFCASSPSSIQAAPGAFFGQGTRLTVV.

The J gene is TRBJ1-1, the V gene TRBV27; D unresolved. CDR1 is MNHEY and CDR2 is SMNVEV in the germline V gene (reference sequence). Deletions cut 7 bases from V and 6 bases from J, with 15 bases between. This CDR3 contains 13 residues. The CDR3: CASTPYGRSEAFF. In DNA form, the CDR3 reads TGTGCCAGCACGCCCTACGGCCGCTCTGAAGCTTTCTTT.

This chain connects TRBV5-6 to TRBJ1-5; D might be TRBD1 (6 bases). CDR3 size: 17 residues. Trimming left V 0 bases short and J 1 base short, with 14 bases between. Germline assignment: CDR1 SGHDT and CDR2 YYEEEE. CDR3: CASSLGPSRGSNQPQHF. CDR3 bases: TGTGCCAGCAGCTTGGGCCCGAGCAGGGGAAGCAATCAGCCCCAGCATTTT.

In nucleotides, the CDR3 is TGTGCCAGCAAACGGCGGACAGTCAACACAGATACGCAGTATTTT. Its translation is CASKRRTVNTDTQYF. This chain uses TRBV7-9 with TRBJ2-3; the D gene is possibly TRBD1 (6 bases). This CDR3 contains 15 residues. Looked up from germline, CDR1 is SEHNR and CDR2 is FQNEAQ (reference sequence). V was shortened by 7 bases and J by 2 bases, with 16 bases between the two germline ends. Full variable domain (rest looked up from reference TRBV7-9 and TRBJ2-3): DTGVSQNPRHKITKRGQNVTFRCDPISEHNRLYWYRQTLGQGPEFLTYFQNEAQLEKSRLLSDRFSAERPKGSFSTLEIQRTEQGDSAMYLCASKRRTVNTDTQYFGPGTRLTVL.

This chain uses TRBV27 with TRBJ1-5; 8 nucleotides agree with TRBD1. The V gene end was trimmed by 7 bases and the J gene end by 1 base; junction bases not matched to a gene: 6. The CDR3 length is 15 residues. From germline, CDR1 is MNHEY and CDR2 SMNVEV (reference sequence). The CDR3 loop reads CASNDGTGSNQPQHF. DNA for the CDR3: TGTGCCAGCAATGACGGGACAGGCAGCAATCAGCCCCAGCATTTT.

This chain joins TRBV19 and TRBJ1-2; D uncertain. V was cut by 3 bases and J by 2 bases, with 7 bases left in between. The length of the CDR3 is 13 residues. The germline gives CDR1 LNHDA, CDR2 SQIVND (reference sequence). CDR3 coding DNA: TGTGCCAGTAGTATGGAGATCAACTATGGCTACACCTTC. Translation gives CASSMEINYGYTF.

The V and J genes are TRBV9 and TRBJ1-2; 7 nucleotides match TRBD1. The CDR3 has 17 amino acids. The trim removed 0 bases at V and 1 base at J, leaving 9 bases unmatched. Germline loops: CDR1 SGDLS, CDR2 YYNGEE. This chain's CDR3 is CASSVGNRGGRNYGYTF. DNA for the CDR3: TGTGCCAGCAGCGTAGGTAACAGGGGTGGTCGTAACTATGGCTACACCTTC.

V is TRBV27 and J is TRBJ1-1; D is unresolved. The CDR3 has 14 residues. Germline CDR1 is MNHEY and CDR2 is SMNVEV (reference sequence). V was cut by 2 bases and J by 0 bases, with 7 bases left in between. The CDR3 DNA reads TGTGCCAGCAGTTTAATGCACATGAACACTGAAGCTTTCTTT. This translates into CASSLMHMNTEAFF.

This clone came up once. This sequence joins TRBV6-5 and TRBJ2-7, with a possible D match to TRBD2 (5 bases). This CDR3 contains 14 residues. The germline V gene encodes CDR1 MNHEY and CDR2 SVGAGI. Between the trimmed V and J ends, which lost 4 bases and 1 base, there was a span of 11 bases. The chain's CDR3 is CASSSGLYSYEQYF. The DNA of the CDR3 is TGTGCCAGCAGTTCGGGGTTGTATTCCTACGAGCAGTACTTC.

The V call is TRBV27, the J call TRBJ1-2, with 7 bases fitting TRBD1. Germline CDR1 MNHEY, CDR2 SMNVEV (reference sequence). There are 14 residues in the CDR3. V shed 0 bases, J shed 8 bases, and the junction held 6 bases outside the gene matches. This chain's CDR3 is CASSLSMTGRGYTF. DNA for the CDR3: TGTGCCAGCAGTTTATCGATGACAGGGAGGGGCTACACCTTC.

The genes are TRBV7-9 and TRBJ2-5, with 7 bases aligning to TRBD1. After removal of 4 bases from V and 5 bases from J, the junction contained 4 bases not matched to a gene. There are 13 residues in the CDR3. CDR1 and CDR2 (germline): SEHNR, FQNEAQ (reference sequence). The CDR3 DNA follows: TGTGCCAGCAGCTCACAGGGGTGGGAGACCCAGTACTTC. This codes for CASSSQGWETQYF.

The chain employs TRBV9 and TRBJ2-7, with 10 bases aligning to TRBD1. CDR1 and CDR2 (germline): SGDLS, YYNGEE. V lost 4 bases, J lost 2 bases, and 9 bases stayed unmatched. The CDR3 runs 16 residues. In DNA, the CDR3 is TGTGCCAGCAGCCCTGAAGGGGACAGGGGAGCCTACGAGCAGTACTTC. Its translation: CASSPEGDRGAYEQYF.

The V call is TRBV7-9, the J call TRBJ1-1; D possibly corresponds to TRBD1 (5 bases). This CDR3 comprises 10 residues. Trimming removed 4 bases at V and 11 bases at J, with 8 bases between. Germline V gene data show CDR1 as SEHNR and CDR2 as FQNEAQ (reference sequence). The CDR3 bases are TGTGCCAGCAGCTCAGGGTCGGCTTTCTTT. Its translation is CASSSGSAFF.

The V and J genes are TRBV6-5 and TRBJ2-3; TRBD1 agrees at 10 bases. Germline CDR1 MNHEY, CDR2 SVGAGI. V trimming: 4 bases; J trimming: 3 bases; junction bases outside the gene matches: 4. The CDR3 is made up of 15 amino acids. The CDR3 nucleotides are TGTGCCAGCAGTTCGACAGGGGGCAGGACAGATACGCAGTATTTT. Translation: CASSSTGGRTDTQYF.

There are a few counts of this clone. This sequence joins TRBV7-9 and TRBJ1-2; D uncertain. Germline CDR1 is SEHNR and CDR2 is FQNEAQ (reference sequence). The CDR3 sequence is 12 residues long. V was pared by 4 bases and J by 7 bases, with 10 bases between. The CDR3 region is CASSSEDLGYTF. The CDR3 DNA follows: TGTGCCAGCAGCTCCGAGGACCTTGGCTACACCTTC.

This chain links TRBV9 with TRBJ1-2, with TRBD1 matching 9 bases. CDR1 is SGDLS and CDR2 is YYNGEE in the germline V gene. Trimming took 2 bases from V and 8 from J; bases not matched to a gene: 7. The CDR3 has 14 amino acids. CDR3 amino acids: CASSVLDRGGGYTF. The CDR3 DNA is TGTGCCAGCAGCGTTCTGGACAGGGGAGGAGGCTACACCTTC.

V gene TRBV7-9 combines with J gene TRBJ1-2; D perhaps matches TRBD1 (6 bases). This CDR3 contains 16 residues. Trimming took 5 bases from V and 0 from J, leaving 16 bases between them. CDR1 and CDR2 from the germline V gene are SEHNR and FQNEAQ (reference sequence). The CDR3 spells CASSLGQNLPNYGYTF. As DNA, the CDR3 is TGTGCCAGCAGCCTCGGACAGAACCTCCCTAACTATGGCTACACCTTC.

The J gene is TRBJ1-1, the V gene TRBV7-9; 7 nucleotides agree with TRBD1. Germline V lookup: CDR1 SEHNR, CDR2 FQNEAQ (reference sequence). The V gene end was trimmed by 4 bases and the J gene end by 4 bases; junction bases not matched to a gene: 9. The CDR3 contains 15 residues. The CDR3 loop reads CASSSRQGDPTEAFF. In DNA, the CDR3 is TGTGCCAGCAGCTCCCGTCAGGGGGATCCCACTGAAGCTTTCTTT.

V and J are TRBV5-4 and TRBJ1-1, with D unresolved. CDR3 length: 13 residues. Deletions cut 0 bases from V and 4 bases from J, with 7 bases between. Germline V lookup: CDR1 SGHNT, CDR2 YYREEE (reference sequence). The DNA for the CDR3 is TGTGCCAGCAGCTTGGGGGAGGGCACTGAAGCTTTCTTT. It encodes CASSLGEGTEAFF.